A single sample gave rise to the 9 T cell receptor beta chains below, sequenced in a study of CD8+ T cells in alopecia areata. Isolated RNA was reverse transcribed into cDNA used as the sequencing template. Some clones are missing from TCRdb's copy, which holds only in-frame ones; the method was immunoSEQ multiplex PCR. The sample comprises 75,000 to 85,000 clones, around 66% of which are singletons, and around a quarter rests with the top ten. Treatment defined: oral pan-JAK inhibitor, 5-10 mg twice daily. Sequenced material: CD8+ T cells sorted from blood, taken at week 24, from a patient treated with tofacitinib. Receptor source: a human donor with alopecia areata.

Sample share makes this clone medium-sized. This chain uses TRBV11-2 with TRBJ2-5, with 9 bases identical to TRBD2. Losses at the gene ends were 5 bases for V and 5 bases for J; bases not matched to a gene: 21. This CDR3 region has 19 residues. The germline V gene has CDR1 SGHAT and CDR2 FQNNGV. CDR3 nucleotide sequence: TGTGCCAGCAGCCGTTTTAGGCCTAGCGGGGTTTTCTCGGTGGAGACCCAGTACTTC. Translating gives CASSRFRPSGVFSVETQYF.

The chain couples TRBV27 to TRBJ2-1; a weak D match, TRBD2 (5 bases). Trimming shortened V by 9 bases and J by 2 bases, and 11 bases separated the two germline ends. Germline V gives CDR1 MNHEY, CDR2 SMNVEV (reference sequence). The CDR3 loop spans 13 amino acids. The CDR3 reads CASRESTYNEQFF. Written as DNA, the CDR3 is TGTGCCAGTAGGGAGAGCACCTACAATGAGCAGTTCTTC.

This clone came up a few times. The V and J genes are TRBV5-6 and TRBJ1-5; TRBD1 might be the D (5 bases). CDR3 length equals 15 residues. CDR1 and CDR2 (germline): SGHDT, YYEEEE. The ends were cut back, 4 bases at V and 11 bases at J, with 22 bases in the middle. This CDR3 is CASSPGRGTLAAQHF. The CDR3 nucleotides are TGTGCCAGCAGCCCCGGACGGGGGACTTTAGCGGCCCAGCATTTT.

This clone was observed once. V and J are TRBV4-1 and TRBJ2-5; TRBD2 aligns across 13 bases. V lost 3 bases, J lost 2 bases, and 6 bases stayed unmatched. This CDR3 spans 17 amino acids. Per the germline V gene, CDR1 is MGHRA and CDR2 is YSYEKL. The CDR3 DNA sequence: TGCGCCAGCAGCCAGAGGACTAGCGGGAGTTCTCAAGAGACCCAGTACTTC. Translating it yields CASSQRTSGSSQETQYF.

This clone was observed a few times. The CDR3 DNA reads as TGTGCCAGCAGCTTAGGTGCGGGACAGGGAACCTACGAGCAGTACTTC. Residues: CASSLGAGQGTYEQYF. The rearrangement joins TRBV7-8 to TRBJ2-7; 9 nucleotides match TRBD1. V lost 1 base to trimming and J lost 2 bases; unmatched junction nucleotides: 6. CDR3 length equals 16 residues. Germline CDR1 reads SGHVS; CDR2 reads FQNEAQ.

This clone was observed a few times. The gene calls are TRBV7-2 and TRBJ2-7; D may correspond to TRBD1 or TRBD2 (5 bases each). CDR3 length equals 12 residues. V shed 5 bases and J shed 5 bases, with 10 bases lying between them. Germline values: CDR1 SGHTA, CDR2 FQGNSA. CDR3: CASSPGPDEQYF. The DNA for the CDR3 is TGTGCCAGCAGCCCGGGGCCAGACGAGCAGTACTTC.

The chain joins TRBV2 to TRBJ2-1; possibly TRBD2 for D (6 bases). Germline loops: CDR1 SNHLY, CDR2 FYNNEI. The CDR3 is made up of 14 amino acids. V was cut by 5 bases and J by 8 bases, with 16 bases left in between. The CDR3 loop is CASSRLVAEYEQFF. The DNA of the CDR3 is TGTGCCAGCAGTCGACTAGTGGCGGAGTATGAGCAGTTCTTC.

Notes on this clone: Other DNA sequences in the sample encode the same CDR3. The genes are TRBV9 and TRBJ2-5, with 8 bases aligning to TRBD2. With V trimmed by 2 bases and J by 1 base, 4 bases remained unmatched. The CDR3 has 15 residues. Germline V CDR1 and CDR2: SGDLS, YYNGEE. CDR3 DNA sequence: TGTGCCAGCAGCGTCGGCGGGAGGCCCCAAGAGACCCAGTACTTC. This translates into CASSVGGRPQETQYF.

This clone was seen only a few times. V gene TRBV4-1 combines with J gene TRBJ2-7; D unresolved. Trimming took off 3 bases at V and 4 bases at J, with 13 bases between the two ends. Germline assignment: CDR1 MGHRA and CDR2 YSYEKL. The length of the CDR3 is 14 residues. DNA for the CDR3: TGCGCCAGCAGCCAGGACCCCACCCAGTACGAGCAGTACTTC. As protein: CASSQDPTQYEQYF.